This TCR beta chain was found in a study of blood T cell repertoires in COVID-19. Study in general: The samples span acute and convalescent COVID-19 from the United States, Italy and Spain. In each case, the material was cDNA or gDNA derived from T cells, B-cell-depleted T cells, or PBMCs.

In the source study's methods: Nucleated cell counts were estimated from reference gene primer amplification. This table comes from immunoSEQ multiplex PCR, and its TCRdb copy is limited to in-frame clones, with some not included. The DNA was the basis for D and trimming; V, J and clone size are from that table. The table shows approximately 270,000 clones, with about four fifths occurring only once. V shed 5 bases and J 1 base; nucleotides not matched to a gene: 8. Germline CDR1 is SGHKS and CDR2 is YYEKEE (reference sequence). The CDR3 covers 15 residues. The origin of this receptor is a man older than 75 with acute or convalescent COVID-19. The rearrangement joins TRBV5-5 to TRBJ2-7, with 8 bases that match TRBD2. The source material was peripheral blood. This chain's CDR3 is CASRATSGVSYEQYF. CDR3 nucleotides: TGTGCCAGCAGGGCTACTAGCGGAGTTTCCTACGAGCAGTACTTC.